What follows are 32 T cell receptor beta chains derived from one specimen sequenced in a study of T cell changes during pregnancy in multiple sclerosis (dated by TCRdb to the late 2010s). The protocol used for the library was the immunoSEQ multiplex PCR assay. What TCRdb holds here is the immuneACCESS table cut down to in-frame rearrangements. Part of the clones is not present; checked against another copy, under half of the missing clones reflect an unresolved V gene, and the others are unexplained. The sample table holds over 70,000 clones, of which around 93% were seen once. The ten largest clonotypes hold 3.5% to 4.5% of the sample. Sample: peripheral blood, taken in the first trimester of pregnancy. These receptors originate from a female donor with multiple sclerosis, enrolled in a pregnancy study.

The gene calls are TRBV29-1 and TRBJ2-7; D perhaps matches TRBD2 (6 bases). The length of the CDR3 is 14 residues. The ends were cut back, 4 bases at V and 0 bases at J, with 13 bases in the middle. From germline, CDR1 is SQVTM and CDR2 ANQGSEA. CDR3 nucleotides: TGCAGCGTTGCACCTCCGGGGGTCTCCTACGAGCAGTACTTC. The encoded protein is CSVAPPGVSYEQYF.

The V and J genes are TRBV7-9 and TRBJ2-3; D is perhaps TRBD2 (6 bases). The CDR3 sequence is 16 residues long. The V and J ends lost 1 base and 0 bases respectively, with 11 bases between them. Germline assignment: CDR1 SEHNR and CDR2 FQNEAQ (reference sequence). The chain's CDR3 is CASSLVSGTSTDTQYF. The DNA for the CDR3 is TGTGCCAGCAGCTTAGTGTCGGGGACTAGCACAGATACGCAGTATTTT.

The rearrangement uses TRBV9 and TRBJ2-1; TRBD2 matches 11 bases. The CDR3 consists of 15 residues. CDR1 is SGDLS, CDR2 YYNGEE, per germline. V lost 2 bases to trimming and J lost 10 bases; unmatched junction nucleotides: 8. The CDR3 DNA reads TGTGCCAGCAGCGTGGTAGCGGGGGGGCCGCGGGAGCAGTTCTTC. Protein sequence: CASSVVAGGPREQFF.

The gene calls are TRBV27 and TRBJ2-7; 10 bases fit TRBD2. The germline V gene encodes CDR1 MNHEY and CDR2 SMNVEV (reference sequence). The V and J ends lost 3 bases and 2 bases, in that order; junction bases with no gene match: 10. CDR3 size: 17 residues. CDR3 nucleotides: TGTGCCAGCAGTTTTGGCCCTCCTAGCGGGGGACCCTACGAGCAGTACTTC. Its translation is CASSFGPPSGGPYEQYF.

In nucleotides, the CDR3 is TGCGCCAGCAGTGAAGGTGTCGGGGGGCATTACCACGAGCAGTACTTC. Its translation: CASSEGVGGHYHEQYF. This sequence joins TRBV10-2 and TRBJ2-7; D might be TRBD2 (7 bases). Germline values: CDR1 WSHSY, CDR2 SAAADI. The CDR3 extends over 16 amino acids. Between the trimmed V and J ends, which lost 3 bases and 5 bases, there was a span of 20 bases.

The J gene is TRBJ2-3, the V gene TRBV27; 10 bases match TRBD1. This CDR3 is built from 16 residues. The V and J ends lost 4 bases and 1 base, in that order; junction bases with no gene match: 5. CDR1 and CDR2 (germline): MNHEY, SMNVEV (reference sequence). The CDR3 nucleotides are TGTGCCAGCAGTTCACCTGGGACAGGGGGCACAGATACGCAGTATTTT. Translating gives CASSSPGTGGTDTQYF.

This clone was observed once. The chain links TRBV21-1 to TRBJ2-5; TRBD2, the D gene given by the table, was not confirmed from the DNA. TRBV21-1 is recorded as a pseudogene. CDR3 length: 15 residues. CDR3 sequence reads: CASSPLRAFQETQYF. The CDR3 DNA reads TGTGCCAGCAGCCCCCTGAGGGCGTTCCAAGAGACCCAGTACTTC.

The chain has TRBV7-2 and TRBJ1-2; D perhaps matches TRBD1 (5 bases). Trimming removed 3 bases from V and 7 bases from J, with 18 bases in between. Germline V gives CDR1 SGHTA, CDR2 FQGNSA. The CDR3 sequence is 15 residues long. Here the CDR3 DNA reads TGTGCCAGCAGCTTTCGTATTGGGAGCGGGGGTGGCTACACCTTC. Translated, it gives CASSFRIGSGGGYTF.

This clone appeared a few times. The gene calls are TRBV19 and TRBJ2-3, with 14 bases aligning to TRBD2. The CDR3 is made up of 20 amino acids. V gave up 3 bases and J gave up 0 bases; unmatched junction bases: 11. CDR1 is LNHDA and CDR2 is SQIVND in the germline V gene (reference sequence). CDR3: CASSINGLAGGTGSTDTQYF. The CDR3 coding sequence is TGTGCCAGTAGTATTAACGGACTAGCGGGGGGAACCGGTAGCACAGATACGCAGTATTTT.

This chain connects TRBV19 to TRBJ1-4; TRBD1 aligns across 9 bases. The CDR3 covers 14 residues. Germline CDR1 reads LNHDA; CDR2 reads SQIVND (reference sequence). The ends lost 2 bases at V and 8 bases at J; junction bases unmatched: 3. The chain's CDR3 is CASSILGQGEKLFF. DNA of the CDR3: TGTGCCAGTAGTATATTGGGACAGGGAGAAAAACTGTTTTTT.

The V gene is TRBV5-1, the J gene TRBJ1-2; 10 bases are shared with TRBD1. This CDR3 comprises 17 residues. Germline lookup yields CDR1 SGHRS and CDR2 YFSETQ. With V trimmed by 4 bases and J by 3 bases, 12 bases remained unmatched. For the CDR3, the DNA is TGCGCCAGCAGCCCCGGGACAGGGGTCGGCCCCTACTATGGCTACACCTTC. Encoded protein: CASSPGTGVGPYYGYTF. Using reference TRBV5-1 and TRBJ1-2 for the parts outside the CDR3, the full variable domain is KAGVTQTPRYLIKTRGQQVTLSCSPISGHRSVSWYQQTPGQGLQFLFEYFSETQRNKGNFPGRFSGRQFSNSRSEMNVSTLELGDSALYLCASSPGTGVGPYYGYTFGSGTRLTVV.

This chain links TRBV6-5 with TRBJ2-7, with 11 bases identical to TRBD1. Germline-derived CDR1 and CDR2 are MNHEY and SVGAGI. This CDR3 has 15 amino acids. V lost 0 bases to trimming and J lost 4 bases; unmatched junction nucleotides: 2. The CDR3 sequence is CASSYSGTGGYEQYF. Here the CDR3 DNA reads TGTGCCAGCAGTTACTCAGGGACAGGGGGATACGAGCAGTACTTC.

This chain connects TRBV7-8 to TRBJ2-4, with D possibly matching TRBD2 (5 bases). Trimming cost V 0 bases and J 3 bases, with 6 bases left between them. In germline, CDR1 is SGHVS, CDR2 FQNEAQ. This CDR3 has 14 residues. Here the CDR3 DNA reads TGTGCCAGCAGCTTAGCGGGAGACAAAAACATTCAGTACTTC. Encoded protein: CASSLAGDKNIQYF.

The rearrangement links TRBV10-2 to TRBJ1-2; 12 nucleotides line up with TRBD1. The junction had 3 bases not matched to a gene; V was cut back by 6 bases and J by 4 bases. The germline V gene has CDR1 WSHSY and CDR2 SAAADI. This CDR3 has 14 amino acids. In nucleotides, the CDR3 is TGCGCCAGCAGCGGGACAGGGGGCAGCTATGGCTACACCTTC. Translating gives CASSGTGGSYGYTF.

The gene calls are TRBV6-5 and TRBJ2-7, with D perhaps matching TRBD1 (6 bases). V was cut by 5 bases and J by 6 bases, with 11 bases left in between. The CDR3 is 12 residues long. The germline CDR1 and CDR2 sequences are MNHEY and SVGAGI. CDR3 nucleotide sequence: TGTGCCAGCAGTACTCAGGGGTTCGAGCAGTACTTC. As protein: CASSTQGFEQYF.

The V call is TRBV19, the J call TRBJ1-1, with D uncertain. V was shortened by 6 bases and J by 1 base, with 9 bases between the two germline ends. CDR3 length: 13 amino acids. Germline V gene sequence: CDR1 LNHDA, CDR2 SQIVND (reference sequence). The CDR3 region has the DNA TGTGCCAGTAGCATGAAAGCGAACACTGAAGCTTTCTTT. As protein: CASSMKANTEAFF. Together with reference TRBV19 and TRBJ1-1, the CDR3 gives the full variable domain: DGGITQSPKYLFRKEGQNVTLSCEQNLNHDAMYWYRQDPGQGLRLIYYSQIVNDFQKGDIAEGYSVSREKKESFPLTVTSAQKNPTAFYLCASSMKANTEAFFGQGTRLTVV.

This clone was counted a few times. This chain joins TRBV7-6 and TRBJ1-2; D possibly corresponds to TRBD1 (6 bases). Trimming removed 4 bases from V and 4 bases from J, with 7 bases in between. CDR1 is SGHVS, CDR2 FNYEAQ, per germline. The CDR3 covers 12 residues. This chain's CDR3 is CASSSDSYGYTF. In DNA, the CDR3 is TGTGCCAGCAGCTCGGACAGCTATGGCTACACCTTC.

Here the CDR3 reads CASSVFSGGPRNEQFF. The CDR3 DNA reads TGTGCCAGCAGCGTCTTTTCGGGGGGGCCTCGCAATGAGCAGTTCTTC. The chain links TRBV11-2 to TRBJ2-1, with 8 bases fitting TRBD2. V was pared by 5 bases and J by 6 bases, with 12 bases of the junction left unmatched. Germline V lookup: CDR1 SGHAT, CDR2 FQNNGV. This CDR3 has 16 residues.

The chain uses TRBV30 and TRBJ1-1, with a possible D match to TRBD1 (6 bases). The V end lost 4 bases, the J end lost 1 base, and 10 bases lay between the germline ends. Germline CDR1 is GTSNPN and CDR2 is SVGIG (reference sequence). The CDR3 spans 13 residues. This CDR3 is CAWTRGGNTEAFF. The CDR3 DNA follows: TGTGCCTGGACCCGAGGGGGGAACACTGAAGCTTTCTTT.

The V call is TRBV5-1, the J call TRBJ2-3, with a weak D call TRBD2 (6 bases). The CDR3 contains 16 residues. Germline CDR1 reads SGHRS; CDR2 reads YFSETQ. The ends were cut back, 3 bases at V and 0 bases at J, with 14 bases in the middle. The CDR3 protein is CASSSAGTSSTDTQYF. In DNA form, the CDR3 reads TGCGCCAGCAGCTCCGCCGGGACTTCTAGCACAGATACGCAGTATTTT.

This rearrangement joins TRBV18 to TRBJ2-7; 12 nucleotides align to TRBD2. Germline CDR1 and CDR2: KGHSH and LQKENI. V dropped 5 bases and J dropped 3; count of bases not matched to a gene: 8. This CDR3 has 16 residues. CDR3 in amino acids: CASSKSGLAGLYEQYF. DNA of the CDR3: TGTGCCAGCTCAAAAAGCGGACTAGCGGGACTCTACGAGCAGTACTTC.

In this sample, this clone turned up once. Written as DNA, the CDR3 is TGTGCCAGCAGCAGGGACATTGAAGCTTTCTTT. It is translated as CASSRDIEAFF. The genes are TRBV5-5 and TRBJ1-1; D may be TRBD1 (6 bases). The CDR3 is made up of 11 amino acids. V dropped 4 bases and J dropped 7 bases, with 8 bases sitting between them. Germline assignment: CDR1 SGHKS and CDR2 YYEKEE (reference sequence).

CDR3 sequence reads: CASSEGTGGITDTQYF. The CDR3 DNA is TGTGCCAGCAGCGAGGGGACAGGGGGGATTACAGATACGCAGTATTTT. V gene TRBV9 combines with J gene TRBJ2-3, with 11 bases identical to TRBD1. With 3 bases clipped from V and 3 bases from J, the junction kept 6 bases outside the gene matches. Germline V gene lookup returns CDR1 SGDLS and CDR2 YYNGEE. There are 16 residues in the CDR3.

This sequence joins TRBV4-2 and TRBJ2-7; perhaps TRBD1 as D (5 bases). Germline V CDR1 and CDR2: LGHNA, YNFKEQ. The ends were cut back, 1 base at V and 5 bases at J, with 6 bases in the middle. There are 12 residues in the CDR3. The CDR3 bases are TGTGCCAGCAGCCAAGCAGGGAACGAGCAGTACTTC. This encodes CASSQAGNEQYF.

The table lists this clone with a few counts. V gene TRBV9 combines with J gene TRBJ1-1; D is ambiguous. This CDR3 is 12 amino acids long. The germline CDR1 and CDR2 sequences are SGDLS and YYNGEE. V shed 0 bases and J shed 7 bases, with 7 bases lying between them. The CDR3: CASSVVGDEAFF. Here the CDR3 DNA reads TGTGCCAGCAGCGTAGTCGGGGATGAAGCTTTCTTT.

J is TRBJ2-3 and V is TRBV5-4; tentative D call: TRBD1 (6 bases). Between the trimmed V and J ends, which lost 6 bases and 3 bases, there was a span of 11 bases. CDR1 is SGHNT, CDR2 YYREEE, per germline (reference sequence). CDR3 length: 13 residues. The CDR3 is CASNFQGTDTQYF. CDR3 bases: TGTGCCAGCAACTTTCAGGGGACAGATACGCAGTATTTT.

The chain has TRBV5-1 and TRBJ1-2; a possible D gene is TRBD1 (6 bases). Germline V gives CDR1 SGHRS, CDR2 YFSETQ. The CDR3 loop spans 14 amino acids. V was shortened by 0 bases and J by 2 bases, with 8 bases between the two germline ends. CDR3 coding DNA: TGCGCCAGCAGCTTGGGGGGGCCCAACTATGGCTACACCTTC. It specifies CASSLGGPNYGYTF.

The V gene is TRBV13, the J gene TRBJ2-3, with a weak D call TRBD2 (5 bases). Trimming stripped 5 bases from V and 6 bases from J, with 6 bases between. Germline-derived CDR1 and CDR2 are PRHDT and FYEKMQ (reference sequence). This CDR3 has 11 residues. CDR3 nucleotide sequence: TGTGCCAGCAGCCAGCGGGATACGCAGTATTTT. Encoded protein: CASSQRDTQYF. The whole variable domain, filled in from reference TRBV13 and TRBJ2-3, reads AAGVIQSPRHLIKEKRETATLKCYPIPRHDTVYWYQQGPGQDPQFLISFYEKMQSDKGSIPDRFSAQQFSDYHSELNMSSLELGDSALYFCASSQRDTQYFGPGTRLTVL.

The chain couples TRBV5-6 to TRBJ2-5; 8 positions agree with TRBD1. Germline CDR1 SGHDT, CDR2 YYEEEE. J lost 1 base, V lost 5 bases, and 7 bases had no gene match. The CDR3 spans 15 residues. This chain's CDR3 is CASSTDRVLQETQYF. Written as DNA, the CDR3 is TGTGCCAGCAGTACGGACAGGGTACTCCAAGAGACCCAGTACTTC.

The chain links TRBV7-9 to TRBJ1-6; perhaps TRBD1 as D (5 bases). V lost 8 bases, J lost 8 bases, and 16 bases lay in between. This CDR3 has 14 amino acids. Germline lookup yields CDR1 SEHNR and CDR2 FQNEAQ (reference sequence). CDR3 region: CASCLDSYYSPLHF. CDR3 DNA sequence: TGTGCCAGCTGCCTCGACAGTTACTATTCACCCCTCCACTTT.

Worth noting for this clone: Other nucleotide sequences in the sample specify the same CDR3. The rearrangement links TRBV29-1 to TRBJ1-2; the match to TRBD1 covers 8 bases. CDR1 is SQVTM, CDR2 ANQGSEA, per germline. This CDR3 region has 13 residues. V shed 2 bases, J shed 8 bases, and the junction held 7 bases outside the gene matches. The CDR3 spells CSVEPQGAQGYTF. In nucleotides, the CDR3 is TGCAGCGTTGAACCCCAGGGGGCGCAGGGCTACACCTTC.

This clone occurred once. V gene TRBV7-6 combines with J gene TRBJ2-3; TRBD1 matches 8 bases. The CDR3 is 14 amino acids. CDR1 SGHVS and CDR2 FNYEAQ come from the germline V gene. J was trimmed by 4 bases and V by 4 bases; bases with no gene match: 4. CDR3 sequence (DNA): TGTGCCAGCAGCTCCGGACAGGGCCCAGATACGCAGTATTTT. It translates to CASSSGQGPDTQYF.